The T cell receptor (beta chain) described here comes from a study of breast tumors, draining lymph nodes, adjacent tissues. General study findings and limits: Tumor TCR diversity was below lymph nodes but above nontumor tissue.

TCRdb passed the multiplex PCR reads through MiXCR, listing each CDR3 protein once. The data show under 300,000 distinct CDR3 sequences, with roughly a third seen just once and approximately 3.5% held by the top ten. To note about this clonotype: The antigen remains unidentified.

Breast cancer patients provided tissue from their axillary draining lymph nodes. Germline-derived CDR1 and CDR2 are MNHNS and SASEGT. The length of the CDR3 is 13 residues. After removal of 1 base from V and 8 bases from J, the junction contained 3 bases not matched to a gene. The sequence was obtained from a female donor with breast cancer. Some clones in this sample may be carry-over from other donors' samples. Sequencing was done on a sample of axillary lymph node tissue. This sequence joins TRBV6-1 and TRBJ1-2, with TRBD1 identical over 8 bases. This chain's CDR3 is CASSEGTGSGYTF. CDR3 bases: TGTGCCAGCAGTGAAGGGACAGGGAGCGGCTACACCTTC.